This T cell receptor beta chain derives from a study of blood T cells in healthy people across ages. Whole-study findings and limits: Significant beta diversity loss was already apparent by age approximately 36, declining roughly linearly.

Sample-barcoded 5' priming and a J-beta primer mix drove a second PCR of roughly 6 to 12 cycles. A template-switch adaptor that had 12 random nucleotides put a tag on each cDNA molecule. TCRdb re-called the 5' RACE reads with MiXCR, one entry per CDR3 protein. The table lists 2 million or so distinct CDR3 sequences, approximately 50% of them singletons. This clonotype turned up a few times. Its matching antigen is unknown. There were healthy Caucasian individuals from Russia, aged about 6 to 100, serving as donors. Extracted total RNA amounted to at least 5.5 micrograms for each sample. The sequence was collected from a woman between 40 and 55 years old in good health. Specimen: blood.

The CDR3 region is CASSIESGTLKNIQYF. The CDR3 DNA sequence: TGTGCCAGTAGTATAGAGAGCGGGACCTTAAAAAACATTCAGTACTTC. The chain recombines TRBV19 with TRBJ2-4; 7 nucleotides match TRBD2. Losses at the gene ends were 0 bases for V and 4 bases for J; bases not matched to a gene: 6. Germline CDR1 reads LNHDA; CDR2 reads SQIVND (reference sequence). There are 16 residues in the CDR3.